A single sample gave rise to the 22 T cell receptor beta chains below, sequenced in a study of CXCR3-negative and CXCR3-positive naive CD8 T cells. General study results and limits: Higher TRB CDR3 hydrophobicity marked CXCR3-positive naive cells relative to CXCR3-negative naive cells.

The antigens these receptors bind are not known. The authors prepared UMI-labeled TRB cDNA libraries by 5' RACE. From the 5' RACE reads, TCRdb lists one entry per CDR3 protein and no DNA. The table lists 120,000 to 150,000 distinct CDR3 sequences, with about 0.28% in the top ten. The material sequenced was naive CXCR3+ CD8+ T cells from blood. Subset here: CD45RO-CCR7+CD27+CD95- naive CD8+ T cells expressing CXCR3 (TNR3+). The source of these receptors is a human donor in good health. Some clones in this sample may be carry-over from other donors' samples.

This chain uses TRBV7-9 with TRBJ2-1. CDR1 and CDR2 (germline): SEHNR, FQNEAQ (reference sequence). The CDR3 is 14 residues long. CDR3 residues: CASSARHGYNEQFF.

The rearrangement joins TRBV29-1 to TRBJ1-2. CDR3 length: 17 amino acids. Germline loops: CDR1 SQVTM, CDR2 ANQGSEA. The CDR3 loop reads CSVEALRSMETNDGYTF.

J is TRBJ2-3 and V is TRBV20-1; the D call from TCRdb, TRBD2, cannot be confirmed without DNA. The CDR3 spans 15 residues. From germline, CDR1 is DFQATT and CDR2 SNEGSKA (reference sequence). The CDR3 spells CSARATSGVLGTQYF.

J is TRBJ2-5 and V is TRBV6-5; TCRdb returns TRBD1, unconfirmable since there is no DNA. Germline CDR1 MNHEY, CDR2 SVGAGI. The CDR3 runs to 15 residues. CDR3: CASSYRDRVQETQYF.

The chain couples TRBV15 to TRBJ2-7. CDR3 length equals 12 residues. Per the germline V gene, CDR1 is LNHNV and CDR2 is YYDKDF (reference sequence). CDR3 loop: CATSTGPYEQYF.

The chain couples TRBV7-6 to TRBJ2-7. The CDR3 is made up of 14 amino acids. The germline V gene encodes CDR1 SGHVS and CDR2 FNYEAQ. The CDR3 loop reads CASSLVEDSYEQYF.

CDR3 amino acids: CAGRDPTPSGVGQRGNGYTF. The chain links TRBV2 to TRBJ1-2; TCRdb reports TRBD1, a call that lacks DNA to check it against. This CDR3 has 20 amino acids. Germline values: CDR1 SNHLY, CDR2 FYNNEI.

The rearrangement links TRBV28 to TRBJ1-1. CDR3 length: 13 residues. Germline assignment: CDR1 MDHEN and CDR2 SYDVKM. The CDR3 is CASSSEGETEAFF.

This rearrangement joins TRBV28 to TRBJ1-4; TCRdb's D gene call, TRBD1, goes unchecked for lack of DNA. In germline, CDR1 is MDHEN, CDR2 SYDVKM. This CDR3 has 14 amino acids. Here the CDR3 reads CASSLQGFNEKLFF.

V gene TRBV15 combines with J gene TRBJ2-1. CDR3 length: 17 residues. Germline values: CDR1 LNHNV, CDR2 YYDKDF (reference sequence). CDR3 sequence: CATSRAPSGSPSNEQFF.

The V call is TRBV28, the J call TRBJ2-1; TCRdb picks TRBD1, but there is no DNA to check that call. The CDR3 sequence is 13 residues long. Germline V gives CDR1 MDHEN, CDR2 SYDVKM. This CDR3 is CASSFTGGLEQFF.

The genes are TRBV12-3 or TRBV12-4 and TRBJ2-2; TCRdb picks TRBD1, but there is no DNA to check that call. The CDR3 has 15 amino acids. CDR3 region: CASRHQGENTGELFF.

The V call is TRBV10-3, the J call TRBJ2-2. Germline V gene data show CDR1 as ENHRY and CDR2 as SYGVKD. This CDR3 comprises 11 residues. The CDR3 loop is CAISESWELFF.

The chain is built from TRBV30 and TRBJ1-1. The CDR3 has 12 amino acids. In germline, CDR1 is GTSNPN, CDR2 SVGIG (reference sequence). The CDR3 sequence: CAWSVAGPEAFF. The full variable domain, its missing parts supplied by reference TRBV30 and TRBJ1-1, is SQTIHQWPATLVQPVGSPLSLECTVEGTSNPNLYWYRQAAGRGLQLLFYSVGIGQISSEVPQNLSASRPQDRQFILSSKKLLLSDSGFYLCAWSVAGPEAFFGQGTRLTVV.

The rearrangement links TRBV4-3 to TRBJ2-1; as DNA is missing, the TRBD2 call by TCRdb cannot be tested. This CDR3 has 16 residues. The germline gives CDR1 LGHNA, CDR2 YSLEER. The CDR3: CASSPYSGGAHNEQFF.

The chain links TRBV12-3 or TRBV12-4 to TRBJ2-2; TCRdb's D call, TRBD1, is unchecked because there is no DNA. The CDR3 length is 14 residues. CDR3 sequence reads: CASGLGPNTGELFF.

The chain links TRBV12-3 or TRBV12-4 to TRBJ1-5; the D call from TCRdb, TRBD1, cannot be confirmed without DNA. The CDR3 covers 14 residues. The CDR3 here is CASSPLSRDQPQHF.

This chain links TRBV20-1 with TRBJ2-1; TCRdb returns TRBD1, unconfirmable since there is no DNA. The V gene's germline CDR1 is DFQATT and CDR2 SNEGSKA (reference sequence). CDR3 length: 16 amino acids. The CDR3 sequence is CSAYRGVVQTYNEQFF.

The chain has TRBV29-1 and TRBJ2-7; absent DNA, TCRdb's TRBD2 call cannot be checked. CDR1 is SQVTM and CDR2 is ANQGSEA in the germline V gene. This CDR3 contains 14 residues. CDR3 residues: CSVDGLAGDEEQYF.

The chain joins TRBV6-5 to TRBJ1-1; with no DNA, the TCRdb D assignment of TRBD1 cannot be verified. CDR1 is MNHEY, CDR2 SVGAGI, per germline. This CDR3 is 15 amino acids long. Here the CDR3 reads CASSPRGELNTEAFF.

The genes are TRBV29-1 and TRBJ2-7; TCRdb's assignment of TRBD1 cannot be checked, as there is no DNA. From germline, CDR1 is SQVTM and CDR2 ANQGSEA. This CDR3 is built from 11 residues. The CDR3 sequence: CSGGTGGEQYF.

The chain is built from TRBV7-2 and TRBJ1-2; the D call of TRBD1 rests on TCRdb alone, since no DNA is present to check it. The CDR3 contains 15 residues. Germline-derived CDR1 and CDR2 are SGHTA and FQGNSA. CDR3 loop: CASSVSGTGAYGYTF.